What follows describes a single TCR beta chain. These data come from a study of blood T cell repertoires in COVID-19. About the research overall: T cells, B-cell-depleted T cells, or PBMCs provided the cDNA or gDNA that served as material.

V lost 1 base, J lost 2 bases, and 9 bases lay in between. Germline CDR1 and CDR2: SNHLY and FYNNEI. CDR3 length: 14 amino acids. This table comes from immunoSEQ multiplex PCR, and its TCRdb copy is limited to in-frame clones, with some not included. The table lists 150,000 to 180,000 clones, around 78% of them singletons. V gene TRBV2 combines with J gene TRBJ2-7, with D perhaps TRBD1 (6 bases). This TCR derives from a man older than 75 with acute or convalescent COVID-19. Sequencing was performed on peripheral blood. The CDR3 region has the DNA TGTGCCAGCAGTGAAGTTGGGGGCCCCTACGAGCAGTACGTC. Its translation is CASSEVGGPYEQYV.